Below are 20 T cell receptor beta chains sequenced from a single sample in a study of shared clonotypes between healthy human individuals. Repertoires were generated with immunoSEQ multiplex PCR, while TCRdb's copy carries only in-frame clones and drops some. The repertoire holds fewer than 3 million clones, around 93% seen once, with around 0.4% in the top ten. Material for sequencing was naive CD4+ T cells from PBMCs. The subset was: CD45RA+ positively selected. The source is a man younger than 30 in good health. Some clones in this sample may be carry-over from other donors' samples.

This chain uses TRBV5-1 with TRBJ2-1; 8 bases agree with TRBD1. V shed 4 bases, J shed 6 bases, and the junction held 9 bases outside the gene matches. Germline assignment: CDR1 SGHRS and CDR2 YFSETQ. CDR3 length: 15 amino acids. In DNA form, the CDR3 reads TGCGCCAGCAGCGTCGGACAGGGCTCGGGCAATGAGCAGTTCTTC. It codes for CASSVGQGSGNEQFF. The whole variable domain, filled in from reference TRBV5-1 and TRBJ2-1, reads KAGVTQTPRYLIKTRGQQVTLSCSPISGHRSVSWYQQTPGQGLQFLFEYFSETQRNKGNFPGRFSGRQFSNSRSEMNVSTLELGDSALYLCASSVGQGSGNEQFFGPGTRLTVL.

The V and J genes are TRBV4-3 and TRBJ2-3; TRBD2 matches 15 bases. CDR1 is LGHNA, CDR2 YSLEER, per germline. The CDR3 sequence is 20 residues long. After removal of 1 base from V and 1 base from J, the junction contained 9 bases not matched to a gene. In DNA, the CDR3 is TGCGCCAGCAGCCAAGGGTACGTGGGACTAGCGGGAGGACGCACAGATACGCAGTATTTT. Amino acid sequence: CASSQGYVGLAGGRTDTQYF.

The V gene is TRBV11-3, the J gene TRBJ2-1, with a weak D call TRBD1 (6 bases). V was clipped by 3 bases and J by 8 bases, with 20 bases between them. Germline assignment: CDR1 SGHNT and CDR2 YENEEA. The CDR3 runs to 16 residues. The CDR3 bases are TGTGCCAGCAGCTTCTCGACAGGTCCACAAGGGGATGAGCAGTTCTTC. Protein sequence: CASSFSTGPQGDEQFF.

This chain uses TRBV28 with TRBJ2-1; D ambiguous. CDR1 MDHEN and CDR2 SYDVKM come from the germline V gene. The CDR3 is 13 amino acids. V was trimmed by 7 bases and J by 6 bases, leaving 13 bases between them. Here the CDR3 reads CASKMGHPNEQFF. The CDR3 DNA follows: TGTGCCAGCAAGATGGGTCATCCCAATGAGCAGTTCTTC.

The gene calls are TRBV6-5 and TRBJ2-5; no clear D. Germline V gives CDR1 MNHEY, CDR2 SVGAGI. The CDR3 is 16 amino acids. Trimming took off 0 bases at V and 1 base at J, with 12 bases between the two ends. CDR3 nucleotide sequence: TGTGCCAGCAGTTACTCCTCCCGTGGCCGCCAAGAGACCCAGTACTTC. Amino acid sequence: CASSYSSRGRQETQYF.

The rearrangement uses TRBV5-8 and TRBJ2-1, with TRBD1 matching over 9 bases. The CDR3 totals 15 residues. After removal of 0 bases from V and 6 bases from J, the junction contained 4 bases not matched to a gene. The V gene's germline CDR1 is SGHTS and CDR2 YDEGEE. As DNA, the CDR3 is TGTGCCAGCAGCTTGGAACAGGGGGCTGTCAATGAGCAGTTCTTC. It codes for CASSLEQGAVNEQFF. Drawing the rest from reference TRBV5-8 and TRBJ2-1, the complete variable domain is EAGVTQSPTHLIKTRGQQATLRCSPISGHTSVYWYQQALGLGLQFLLWYDEGEERNRGNFPPRFSGRQFPNYSSELNVNALELEDSALYLCASSLEQGAVNEQFFGPGTRLTVL.

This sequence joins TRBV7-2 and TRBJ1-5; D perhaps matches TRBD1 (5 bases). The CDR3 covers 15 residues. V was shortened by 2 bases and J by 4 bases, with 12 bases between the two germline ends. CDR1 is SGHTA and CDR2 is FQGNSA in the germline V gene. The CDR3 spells CASSLRTFENQPQHF. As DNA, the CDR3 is TGTGCCAGCAGCTTACGGACATTTGAAAATCAGCCCCAGCATTTT.

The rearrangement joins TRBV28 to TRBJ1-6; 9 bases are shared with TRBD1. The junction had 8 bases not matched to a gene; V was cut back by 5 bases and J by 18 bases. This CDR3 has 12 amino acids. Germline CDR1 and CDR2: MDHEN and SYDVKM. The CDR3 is CASSIPGQGPHF. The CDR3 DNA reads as TGTGCCAGCAGTATACCGGGACAGGGTCCCCACTTT.

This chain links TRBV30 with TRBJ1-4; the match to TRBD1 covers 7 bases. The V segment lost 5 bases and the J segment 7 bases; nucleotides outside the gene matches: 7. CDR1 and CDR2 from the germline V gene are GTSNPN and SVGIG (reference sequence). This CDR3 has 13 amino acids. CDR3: CAWGRQGGEKLFF. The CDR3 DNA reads TGTGCCTGGGGACGACAGGGAGGTGAAAAACTGTTTTTT.

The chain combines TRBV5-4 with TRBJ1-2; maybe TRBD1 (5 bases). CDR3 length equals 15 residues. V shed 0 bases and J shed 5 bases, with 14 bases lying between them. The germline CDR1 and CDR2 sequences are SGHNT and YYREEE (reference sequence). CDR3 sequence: CASSLARQGFYGYTF. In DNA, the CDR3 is TGTGCCAGCAGCTTGGCCAGGCAGGGCTTTTATGGCTACACCTTC.

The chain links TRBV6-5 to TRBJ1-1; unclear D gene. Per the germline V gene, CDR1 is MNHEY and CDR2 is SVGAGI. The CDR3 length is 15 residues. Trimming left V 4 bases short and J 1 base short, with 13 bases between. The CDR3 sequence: CASSSPGVKNTEAFF. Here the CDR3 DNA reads TGTGCCAGCAGTTCCCCCGGGGTAAAGAACACTGAAGCTTTCTTT.

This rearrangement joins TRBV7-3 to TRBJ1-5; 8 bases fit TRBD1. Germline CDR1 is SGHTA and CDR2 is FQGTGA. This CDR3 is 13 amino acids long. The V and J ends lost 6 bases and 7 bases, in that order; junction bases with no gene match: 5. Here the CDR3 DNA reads TGTGCCAGCAGGGGCCAGGGGGCCCAGCCCCAGCATTTT. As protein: CASRGQGAQPQHF.

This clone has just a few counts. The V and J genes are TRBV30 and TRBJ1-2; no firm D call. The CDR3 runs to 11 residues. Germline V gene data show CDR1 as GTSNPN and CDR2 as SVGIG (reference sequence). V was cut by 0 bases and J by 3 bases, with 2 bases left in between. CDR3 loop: CAWSVDYGYTF. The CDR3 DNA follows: TGTGCCTGGAGTGTCGACTATGGCTACACCTTC.

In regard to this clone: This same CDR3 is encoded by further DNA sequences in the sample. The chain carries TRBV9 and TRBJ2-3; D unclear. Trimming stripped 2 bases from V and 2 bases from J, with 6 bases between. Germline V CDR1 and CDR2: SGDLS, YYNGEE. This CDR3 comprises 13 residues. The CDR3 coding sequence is TGTGCCAGCAGCGTCAGCTCCACAGATACGCAGTATTTT. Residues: CASSVSSTDTQYF.

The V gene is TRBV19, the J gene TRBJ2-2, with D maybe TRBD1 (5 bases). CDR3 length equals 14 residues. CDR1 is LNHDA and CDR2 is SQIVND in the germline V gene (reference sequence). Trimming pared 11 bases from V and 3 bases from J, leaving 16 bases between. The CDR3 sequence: CAARPRVDTGELFF. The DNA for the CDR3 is TGTGCCGCCCGCCCCAGGGTCGACACCGGGGAGCTGTTTTTT.

CDR3 sequence (DNA): TGTGCCAGCAGATCAAGGACGGAGTCCTACGAGCAGTACTTC. Translated: CASRSRTESYEQYF. The chain recombines TRBV7-2 with TRBJ2-7, with D unresolved. The length of the CDR3 is 14 residues. The V end was cut by 6 bases, the J end by 1 base, with 13 bases between. Germline CDR1 SGHTA, CDR2 FQGNSA.

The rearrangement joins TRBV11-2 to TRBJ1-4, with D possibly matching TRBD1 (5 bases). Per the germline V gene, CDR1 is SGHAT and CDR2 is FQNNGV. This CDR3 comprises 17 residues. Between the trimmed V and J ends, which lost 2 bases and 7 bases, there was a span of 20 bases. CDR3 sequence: CASSLFEVRGGREKLFF. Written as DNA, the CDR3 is TGTGCCAGCAGCTTATTTGAGGTTCGGGGCGGTCGTGAAAAACTGTTTTTT.

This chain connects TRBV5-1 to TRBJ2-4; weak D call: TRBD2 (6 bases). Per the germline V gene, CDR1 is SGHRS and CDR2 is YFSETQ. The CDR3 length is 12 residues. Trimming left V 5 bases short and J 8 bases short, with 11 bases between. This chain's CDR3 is CASSFPGDIQYF. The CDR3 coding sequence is TGCGCCAGCAGTTTCCCGGGAGACATTCAGTACTTC. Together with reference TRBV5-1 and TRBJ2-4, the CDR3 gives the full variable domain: KAGVTQTPRYLIKTRGQQVTLSCSPISGHRSVSWYQQTPGQGLQFLFEYFSETQRNKGNFPGRFSGRQFSNSRSEMNVSTLELGDSALYLCASSFPGDIQYFGAGTRLSVL.

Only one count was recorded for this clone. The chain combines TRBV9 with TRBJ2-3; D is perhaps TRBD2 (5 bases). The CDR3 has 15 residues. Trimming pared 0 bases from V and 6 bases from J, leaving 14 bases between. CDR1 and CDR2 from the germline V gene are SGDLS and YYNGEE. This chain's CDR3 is CASSVVTGGKDTQYF. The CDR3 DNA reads TGTGCCAGCAGCGTAGTAACCGGAGGAAAGGATACGCAGTATTTT.

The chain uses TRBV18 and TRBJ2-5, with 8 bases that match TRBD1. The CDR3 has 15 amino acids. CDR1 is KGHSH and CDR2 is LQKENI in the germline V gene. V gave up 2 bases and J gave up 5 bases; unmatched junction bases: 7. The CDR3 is CASSPIGQGGETQYF. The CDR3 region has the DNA TGTGCCAGCTCACCAATCGGACAGGGTGGCGAGACCCAGTACTTC.